The rows below give T cell receptor beta chains drawn from one sample of a study of radiotherapy plus CTLA-4 blockade in lung cancer. This table comes from immunoSEQ multiplex PCR, and its TCRdb copy is limited to in-frame clones, with some not included. The data show tens of thousands of clones, 70% to 85% seen once. Sequences were derived from peripheral blood, sampled from a patient treated with radiotherapy plus ipilimumab. These receptors all stem from a human donor with non-small cell lung cancer who had a complete response to radiotherapy plus ipilimumab. The CDR3 runs from the conserved cysteine through the conserved F or W. Fields, in order: D gene, J gene, V gene, clone size, CDR3 DNA, CDR3 protein. A D gene is named only where the DNA matches it firmly. Not all rows give a size; the values are once, few, many and, for expanded clones, a class.

NA	TRBJ1-6	TRBV6-5	NA	TGTGCCAGCAGTTACGGGGGCAACTATAATTCACCCCTCCACTTT	CASSYGGNYNSPLHF
TRBD1	TRBJ2-2	TRBV7-9	NA	TGTGCCAGCAGCTTAGTGACAGGGTTGATCCGGGAGCTGTTTTTT	CASSLVTGLIRELFF
TRBD1	TRBJ2-5	TRBV5-4	NA	TGTGCCGGGTACAGGGGGATCGGGGAGACCCAGTACTTC	CAGYRGIGETQYF
NA	TRBJ1-1	TRBV27	NA	TGTGCCAGCAGTTCCGGGCAGGGTGGCACTGAAGCTTTCTTT	CASSSGQGGTEAFF
NA	TRBJ1-1	TRBV9	NA	TGTGCCAGCAGCGTAGGCCTGGAGAACACTGAAGCTTTCTTT	CASSVGLENTEAFF
TRBD1	TRBJ2-1	TRBV18	NA	TGTGCCAGCTCACCGGGACAGATCAATGAGCAGTTCTTC	CASSPGQINEQFF
NA	TRBJ2-5	TRBV6-5	NA	TGTGCCAGCAGTGTGGGACTGGCGGGGCAAGAGACCCAGTACTTC	CASSVGLAGQETQYF
NA	TRBJ1-1	TRBV7-2	NA	TGTGCCAGCAGCTTAAAGGTGAACACTGAAGCTTTCTTT	CASSLKVNTEAFF
NA	TRBJ2-3	TRBV5-1	NA	TGCGCCAGCAGCTTGGCTCTGACGGAAGAGGATACGCAGTATTTT	CASSLALTEEDTQYF
NA	TRBJ2-2	TRBV10-1	NA	TGCGCCAGCAGGTCTAGTGGAACCGGGGAGCTGTTTTTT	CASRSSGTGELFF
NA	TRBJ2-7	TRBV9	NA	TGTGCCAGCAGCGTGAGTGAGCAGTTCTCCTACGAGCAGTACTTC	CASSVSEQFSYEQYF
TRBD1	TRBJ1-5	TRBV6-5	NA	TGTGCCAGCAACCCGACAGGGGGAAGCAATCAGCCCCAGCATTTT	CASNPTGGSNQPQHF
TRBD1	TRBJ1-2	TRBV5-6	NA	TGTGCCAGCAGCAGGGACAGGGTGGGTGGCTACACCTTC	CASSRDRVGGYTF
NA	TRBJ2-3	TRBV4-1	NA	TGCGCCAGCAGCCGAGGTAGACAGGCCAGCACAGATACGCAGTATTTT	CASSRGRQASTDTQYF
TRBD2	TRBJ2-5	TRBV11-2	few	TGTGCCAGCAGCACCCGGACTAGCAGCCAAGAGACCCAGTACTTC	CASSTRTSSQETQYF
TRBD2	TRBJ2-3	TRBV5-4	NA	TGTGCCAGCGGGCGGAGGACTAGCGGTGGGGGAGATACGCAGTATTTT	CASGRRTSGGGDTQYF
NA	TRBJ2-1	TRBV11-2	NA	TGTGCCAGCAGCCATGACCGGCGGGAGCAGTTCTTC	CASSHDRREQFF
NA	TRBJ2-7	TRBV11-2	NA	TGTGCCAGCAGCTTCGGGACGGTCTACGAGCAGTACTTC	CASSFGTVYEQYF
TRBD1	TRBJ1-2	TRBV7-8	NA	TGTGCCAGCAGCTCCTACAGGGGGTCAGGCTATGGCTACACCTTC	CASSSYRGSGYGYTF
NA	TRBJ2-1	TRBV12-5	NA	TGTGCTAGTGGCCCCGCTCTAGGGCCTACCTACAATGAGCAGTTCTTC	CASGPALGPTYNEQFF
TRBD1	TRBJ2-1	TRBV27	NA	TGTGCCAGCAGCTCCTGGGACAGGGGGCAGGTCTATGAGCAGTTCTTC	CASSSWDRGQVYEQFF
TRBD1	TRBJ1-3	TRBV2	NA	TGTGCCAGCAGTGTCCCCGGGACAGAAACTGGAAACACCATATATTTT	CASSVPGTETGNTIYF
NA	TRBJ1-2	TRBV7-2	NA	TGTGCCAGCAGCTTAGCCGGGGATGGCTACACCTTC	CASSLAGDGYTF
TRBD1	TRBJ1-1	TRBV11-2	NA	TGTGCCAGCAGCTTCTCGGGCAGGGGGGCTTTCTTT	CASSFSGRGAFF
NA	TRBJ1-2	TRBV19	NA	TGTGCCAGTAGTACGTCTAACTATGGCTACACCTTC	CASSTSNYGYTF
NA	TRBJ2-5	TRBV18	NA	TGTGCCAGCTCATCAGACTTCCAAGAGACCCAGTACTTC	CASSSDFQETQYF
NA	TRBJ2-2	TRBV19	NA	TGTGCCAGTAGTATAGAGGTCCAACGATTAAACACCGGGGAGCTGTTTTTT	CASSIEVQRLNTGELFF
NA	TRBJ2-1	TRBV27	NA	TGTGCCAGCAGTTCCCCCGGCGTAGGCAGAGACAATGAGCAGTTCTTC	CASSSPGVGRDNEQFF
TRBD1	TRBJ2-2	TRBV18	once	TGTGCCAGCTCACCACGCGGACAGGGGGCGATCGGGGAGCTGTTTTTT	CASSPRGQGAIGELFF
NA	TRBJ1-4	TRBV18	NA	TGTGCCAGCTCACCAGGAACTCCAACTAATGAAAAACTGTTTTTT	CASSPGTPTNEKLFF
NA	TRBJ1-5	TRBV29-1	NA	TGCAGCGTTGCAGGCGATAATCAGCCCCAGCATTTT	CSVAGDNQPQHF
NA	TRBJ1-4	TRBV13	NA	TGTGCCAGCAGCCACAGGGTTTTGGCTAATGAAAAACTGTTTTTT	CASSHRVLANEKLFF
TRBD1	TRBJ2-1	TRBV13	NA	TGTGCCAGCAGCACGACCGGGACAGGGGCCAATGAGCAGTTCTTC	CASSTTGTGANEQFF
NA	TRBJ1-2	TRBV7-2	NA	TGTGCCAGCAGCCCATGGAGGGTCCTAGATGGCTACACCTTC	CASSPWRVLDGYTF
TRBD1	TRBJ1-4	TRBV19	once	TGTGCCAGTAGCCAGGGGACAGGGGATTCCACTAATGAAAAACTGTTTTTT	CASSQGTGDSTNEKLFF
NA	TRBJ1-1	TRBV7-6	once	TGTGCCAGCAGCGGAGGGGTAGTTACTGAAGCTTTCTTT	CASSGGVVTEAFF
TRBD1	TRBJ1-2	TRBV11-2	NA	TGTGCCAGCAGCCTGGGACAGATGAATGGCTACACCTTC	CASSLGQMNGYTF
TRBD1	TRBJ1-1	TRBV30	few	TGTGCCGCTCGGACAGGTTTGGCGACCACTGAAGCTTTCTTT	CAARTGLATTEAFF
NA	TRBJ1-5	TRBV11-2	few	TGTGCCAGCAGCTTTGCGGGGACTAATAATCAGCCCCAGCATTTT	CASSFAGTNNQPQHF
TRBD2	TRBJ2-5	TRBV11-2	NA	TGTGCCAGCAGCTGGACTAGCGGGGGTGTCCAAGAGACCCAGTACTTC	CASSWTSGGVQETQYF
NA	TRBJ1-4	TRBV9	NA	TGTGCCAGCAGCTTTGGGGGTGAAAAACTGTTTTTT	CASSFGGEKLFF
NA	TRBJ1-5	TRBV28	once	TGTGCCAGCAGTTTATACGGGAGAAGGTCTCAGCCCCAGCATTTT	CASSLYGRRSQPQHF
NA	TRBJ1-5	TRBV7-9	NA	TGTGCCAGCAGCCCGGTGGATCAGCCCCAGCATTTT	CASSPVDQPQHF
NA	TRBJ1-3	TRBV6-5	NA	TGTGCCAGCACCCTAAATAGTCCCTCTGGAAACACCATATATTTT	CASTLNSPSGNTIYF
NA	TRBJ1-1	TRBV18	NA	TGTGCCAGCTCACCAATACCCAAGAACACTGAAGCTTTCTTT	CASSPIPKNTEAFF